This TCR beta chain was captured by sequencing in a study of T cell changes during pregnancy in multiple sclerosis. Generated by immunoSEQ multiplex PCR, the TCRdb table keeps only in-frame clones and is missing some. The sample carries tens of thousands of clones, about 90% recorded once. CDR3 size: 12 residues. CDR1 and CDR2 (germline): SQVTM, ANQGSEA. Germline trimming cut 8 bases from V and 3 bases from J; bases unmatched to any gene: 5. This chain connects TRBV29-1 to TRBJ1-2; 8 nucleotides line up with TRBD1. This specimen consisted of peripheral blood, obtained before pregnancy. This clonotype was sampled from a female donor with multiple sclerosis, enrolled in a pregnancy study. CDR3 sequence (DNA): TGCAGCTACCAGACAGGGGACTATGGCTACACCTTC. Translated: CSYQTGDYGYTF.